Shown below are 30 T cell receptor beta chains from a single sample sequenced in a study of blood T cell repertoires in COVID-19. Sequenced by immunoSEQ multiplex PCR; TCRdb stores in-frame clones only, minus some. The sample lists 65,000 to 95,000 clones; roughly 90% were seen once. Material: peripheral blood. All receptors derive from a man aged 45 to 65 with COVID-19, enrolled during active disease.

This chain links TRBV18 with TRBJ2-1; D possibly corresponds to TRBD2 (7 bases). V gave up 0 bases and J gave up 5 bases, with 11 bases separating them. CDR3 size: 15 residues. Germline V gives CDR1 KGHSH, CDR2 LQKENI. The CDR3 nucleotides read TGTGCCAGCTCACCACCTCCGGGGGGCGACAATGAGCAGTTCTTC. It yields the protein CASSPPPGGDNEQFF.

The chain recombines TRBV5-6 with TRBJ1-4, with 9 bases matching TRBD1. CDR1 is SGHDT and CDR2 is YYEEEE in the germline V gene. This CDR3 contains 15 residues. V trimming: 4 bases; J trimming: 4 bases; junction bases outside the gene matches: 5. The CDR3 here is CASSVQGAGNEKLFF. As DNA, the CDR3 is TGTGCCAGCAGCGTACAGGGGGCTGGTAATGAAAAACTGTTTTTT.

The chain is built from TRBV30 and TRBJ1-5, with D maybe TRBD1 (5 bases). The V end was cut by 4 bases, the J end by 4 bases, with 20 bases between. The germline gives CDR1 GTSNPN, CDR2 SVGIG (reference sequence). The CDR3 covers 16 residues. This chain's CDR3 is CAWNIGQGLGNQPQHF. The CDR3 nucleotides are TGTGCCTGGAATATAGGGCAGGGCTTGGGTAATCAGCCCCAGCATTTT.

The chain recombines TRBV4-3 with TRBJ2-7, with TRBD2 matching over 10 bases. CDR3 length: 17 residues. Germline V gene sequence: CDR1 LGHNA, CDR2 YSLEER. J lost 0 bases, V lost 0 bases, and 5 bases had no gene match. Here the CDR3 reads CASSQDPAGGPSYEQYF. CDR3 DNA sequence: TGCGCCAGCAGCCAAGATCCAGCGGGGGGGCCCTCCTACGAGCAGTACTTC.

V and J are TRBV30 and TRBJ2-7, with 11 bases aligning to TRBD2. The length of the CDR3 is 14 residues. With 2 bases clipped from V and 5 bases from J, the junction kept 5 bases outside the gene matches. Per the germline V gene, CDR1 is GTSNPN and CDR2 is SVGIG (reference sequence). The CDR3 is CAWSKLAGVDEQYF. Written as DNA, the CDR3 is TGTGCCTGGAGTAAACTAGCGGGAGTTGACGAGCAGTACTTC.

The chain uses TRBV5-5 and TRBJ1-2; no firm D call. CDR1 is SGHKS and CDR2 is YYEKEE in the germline V gene (reference sequence). V lost 1 base to trimming and J lost 7 bases, with 11 bases between them. This CDR3 comprises 13 residues. For the CDR3, the DNA is TGTGCCAGCAGCTTGATGGTAACGGGTGGCTACACCTTC. It specifies CASSLMVTGGYTF.

The chain carries TRBV18 and TRBJ2-7; TRBD1 matches at 9 bases. Germline V lookup: CDR1 KGHSH, CDR2 LQKENI. The CDR3 sequence is 14 residues long. With V trimmed by 3 bases and J by 5 bases, 5 bases remained unmatched. The CDR3 here is CASSPGTGFHEQYV. DNA of the CDR3: TGTGCCAGCTCACCCGGGACAGGGTTTCACGAGCAGTACGTC.

V and J are TRBV19 and TRBJ2-7, with 8 nucleotides matching TRBD1. Germline V gene data show CDR1 as LNHDA and CDR2 as SQIVND (reference sequence). The CDR3 spans 14 residues. The V and J ends lost 1 base and 5 bases, in that order; junction bases with no gene match: 4. CDR3 residues: CASSIGTGTHEQYF. In DNA, the CDR3 is TGTGCCAGTAGTATAGGGACAGGGACGCACGAGCAGTACTTC.

This rearrangement joins TRBV19 to TRBJ2-2; TRBD2 is a possible D gene (6 bases). The CDR3 spans 14 residues. The V end was cut by 2 bases, the J end by 5 bases, with 9 bases between. Germline loops: CDR1 LNHDA, CDR2 SQIVND (reference sequence). The CDR3 DNA follows: TGTGCCAGTAGTATACGGGAGTGGACCGGGGAGCTGTTTTTT. As protein: CASSIREWTGELFF.

The chain couples TRBV5-1 to TRBJ2-7; the D gene is possibly TRBD2 (5 bases). V was clipped by 2 bases and J by 5 bases, with 8 bases between them. CDR1 is SGHRS and CDR2 is YFSETQ in the germline V gene. This CDR3 spans 12 amino acids. CDR3 DNA sequence: TGCGCCAGCAGCTTAACGGGGAACGAGCAGTACGTC. Translating it yields CASSLTGNEQYV.

The chain recombines TRBV4-3 with TRBJ1-3; 8 bases line up with TRBD1. This CDR3 has 15 amino acids. Per the germline V gene, CDR1 is LGHNA and CDR2 is YSLEER. Losses at the gene ends were 1 base for V and 2 bases for J; bases not matched to a gene: 1. CDR3 in DNA: TGCGCCAGCAGCCAAGCGGACAGGGCTGGAAACACCATATATTTT. Translated, it gives CASSQADRAGNTIYF.

The gene calls are TRBV7-2 and TRBJ1-2; TRBD1 agrees at 10 bases. The length of the CDR3 is 13 residues. V lost 4 bases, J lost 7 bases, and 3 bases stayed unmatched. Germline V gives CDR1 SGHTA, CDR2 FQGNSA. In DNA, the CDR3 is TGTGCCAGCAGCTCCGGGACAGGGGTTGGCTACACCTTC. Translation gives CASSSGTGVGYTF.

This chain joins TRBV7-2 and TRBJ1-5, with a weak D call TRBD1 (5 bases). The germline V and J ends were trimmed by 2 bases and 4 bases, with 9 bases remaining between them. This CDR3 is 14 amino acids long. The germline CDR1 and CDR2 sequences are SGHTA and FQGNSA. CDR3 sequence reads: CASSLTAGNQPQHF. The CDR3 DNA is TGTGCCAGCAGCTTAACCGCAGGGAATCAGCCCCAGCATTTT.

This clone has only one observation. The V gene is TRBV19, the J gene TRBJ2-1; 7 nucleotides align to TRBD2. Germline values: CDR1 LNHDA, CDR2 SQIVND (reference sequence). V was clipped by 6 bases and J by 10 bases; unmatched bases: 12. The CDR3 is 14 residues long. The CDR3 loop reads CASRSRGAGEEQFF. The CDR3, as DNA: TGTGCCAGTAGATCCCGTGGTGCGGGAGAAGAGCAGTTCTTC.

For the CDR3, the DNA is TGTGCCAGCAGGAGTTCCGGGACAGGGAGCTACTATGGCTACACCTTC. This gives the protein CASRSSGTGSYYGYTF. V gene TRBV28 combines with J gene TRBJ1-2; 9 nucleotides line up with TRBD1. The V gene's germline CDR1 is MDHEN and CDR2 SYDVKM. V lost 6 bases and J lost 3; bases outside the gene matches: 11. The CDR3 totals 16 residues.

The chain is built from TRBV9 and TRBJ2-1; TRBD1 aligns across 7 bases. The CDR3 runs to 15 residues. The V segment lost 4 bases and the J segment 0 bases; nucleotides outside the gene matches: 4. Germline assignment: CDR1 SGDLS and CDR2 YYNGEE. In DNA form, the CDR3 reads TGTGCCAGCAGCTCACAGGGGAACTCCTACAATGAGCAGTTCTTC. Residues: CASSSQGNSYNEQFF.

This clone is a singleton in its sample. The genes are TRBV6-5 and TRBJ2-7, with TRBD2 matching over 8 bases. Germline CDR1 is MNHEY and CDR2 is SVGAGI. There are 12 residues in the CDR3. The junction had 7 bases not matched to a gene; V was cut back by 8 bases and J by 7 bases. CDR3 nucleotide sequence: TGTGCCAGCCGCGCGGGGGGATTTGAGCAGTACTTC. Its protein product is CASRAGGFEQYF.

V is TRBV7-3 and J is TRBJ2-1, with D possibly TRBD2 on 5 matching bases. The V end lost 5 bases, the J end lost 5 bases, and 13 bases lay between the germline ends. Germline V lookup: CDR1 SGHTA, CDR2 FQGTGA. The CDR3 is made up of 14 amino acids. CDR3 region: CASSPRGLDNEQFF. CDR3 sequence (DNA): TGTGCCAGCAGCCCCCGAGGACTGGACAATGAGCAGTTCTTC.

The chain uses TRBV4-1 and TRBJ1-1; 7 bases line up with TRBD1. The germline V gene encodes CDR1 MGHRA and CDR2 YSYEKL. V gave up 0 bases and J gave up 1 base; unmatched junction bases: 8. CDR3 size: 17 residues. This CDR3 is CASSQDRARGANTEAFF. CDR3 sequence (DNA): TGCGCCAGCAGCCAAGATCGGGCCAGGGGGGCGAACACTGAAGCTTTCTTT.

This chain connects TRBV2 to TRBJ1-2, with a weak D call TRBD1 (6 bases). This CDR3 is built from 13 residues. V lost 5 bases, J lost 4 bases, and 11 bases lay in between. Germline assignment: CDR1 SNHLY and CDR2 FYNNEI. CDR3 nucleotides: TGTGCCAGCAGTTACGGACAGTCCTATGGCTACACCTTC. It translates to CASSYGQSYGYTF.

The genes are TRBV18 and TRBJ1-1, with TRBD1 as a possible D gene (6 bases). Looked up from germline, CDR1 is KGHSH and CDR2 is LQKENI. Trimming took off 8 bases at V and 3 bases at J, with 10 bases between the two ends. The CDR3 contains 12 residues. The CDR3 protein is CASTRGDTEAFF. The CDR3 coding sequence is TGTGCCAGCACCAGGGGTGACACTGAAGCTTTCTTT. The whole variable domain, filled in from reference TRBV18 and TRBJ1-1, reads NAGVMQNPRHLVRRRGQEARLRCSPMKGHSHVYWYRQLPEEGLKFMVYLQKENIIDESGMPKERFSAEFPKEGPSILRIQQVVRGDSAAYFCASTRGDTEAFFGQGTRLTVV.

The chain recombines TRBV21-1 with TRBJ1-2; the D call TRBD1 from the table was never checked on the DNA. TRBV21-1 is described as a pseudogene. The CDR3 consists of 12 residues. The CDR3 spells CASSGTDYGYTF. The CDR3 DNA follows: TGTGCCAGCAGCGGGACAGACTATGGCTACACCTTC.

The sample holds one count of this clone. The V call is TRBV3-1 (or the pseudogene TRBV3-2), the J call TRBJ2-7; D remains ambiguous. Trimming took 4 bases from V and 0 from J, leaving 7 bases between them. CDR1 is LGHDT and CDR2 is YNNKEL in the germline V gene (reference sequence). The length of the CDR3 is 13 residues. This CDR3 is CASSLQVSYEQYF. The CDR3 DNA sequence: TGTGCCAGCAGCCTTCAGGTCTCCTACGAGCAGTACTTC.

J is TRBJ2-2 and V is TRBV28; 7 bases map to TRBD1. From germline, CDR1 is MDHEN and CDR2 SYDVKM. The CDR3 is 12 amino acids. Unmatched junction bases numbered 11, after V lost 6 bases and J lost 16 bases. The CDR3 sequence: CASRSGGQQGFF. The CDR3 DNA is TGTGCCAGCAGGTCTGGGGGACAGCAGGGGTTTTTT.

The chain uses TRBV28 and TRBJ1-5, with D possibly matching TRBD1 (6 bases). Germline V gene sequence: CDR1 MDHEN, CDR2 SYDVKM. The CDR3 is 16 amino acids. Trimming took off 1 base at V and 2 bases at J, with 12 bases between the two ends. The CDR3, as DNA: TGTGCCAGCAGTTTATTCAGGGGTTGGGGCAATCAGCCCCAGCATTTT. Protein: CASSLFRGWGNQPQHF.

This clone appeared a few times. The rearrangement links TRBV5-1 to TRBJ1-5; maybe TRBD1 (5 bases). The V end was cut by 0 bases, the J end by 2 bases, with 6 bases between. The germline CDR1 and CDR2 sequences are SGHRS and YFSETQ. The CDR3 has 14 amino acids. This CDR3 is CASSLAGGNQPQHF. CDR3 in DNA: TGCGCCAGCAGCTTGGCGGGGGGCAATCAGCCCCAGCATTTT. Based on the CDR3 plus reference TRBV5-1 and TRBJ1-5, the full variable domain is KAGVTQTPRYLIKTRGQQVTLSCSPISGHRSVSWYQQTPGQGLQFLFEYFSETQRNKGNFPGRFSGRQFSNSRSEMNVSTLELGDSALYLCASSLAGGNQPQHFGDGTRLSIL.

The rearrangement uses TRBV7-9 and TRBJ2-2, with unresolved D. Trimming pared 6 bases from V and 2 bases from J, leaving 10 bases between. Per the germline V gene, CDR1 is SEHNR and CDR2 is FQNEAQ (reference sequence). The CDR3 contains 14 residues. Written as DNA, the CDR3 is TGTGCCAGCAGTCCGCGGCTTAACACCGGGGAGCTGTTTTTT. Its translation: CASSPRLNTGELFF.

The rearrangement uses TRBV20-1 and TRBJ1-1, with unresolved D. Germline V gene lookup returns CDR1 DFQATT and CDR2 SNEGSKA (reference sequence). Trimming shortened V by 4 bases and J by 1 base, and 4 bases separated the two germline ends. This CDR3 contains 11 residues. CDR3 loop: CSATRNTEAFF. The CDR3 DNA follows: TGCAGTGCTACCAGGAACACTGAAGCTTTCTTT.

This chain's CDR3 is CASSSALETPHNEQFF. The CDR3 coding sequence is TGTGCCAGCAGCTCCGCCCTTGAAACACCCCACAATGAGCAGTTCTTC. The chain has TRBV7-2 and TRBJ2-1, with D unclear. The V end lost 4 bases, the J end lost 5 bases, and 18 bases lay between the germline ends. This CDR3 region has 16 residues. Germline CDR1 and CDR2: SGHTA and FQGNSA.

The rearrangement uses TRBV28 and TRBJ1-3, with 9 bases lining up with TRBD1. Germline CDR1 reads MDHEN; CDR2 reads SYDVKM. The trim removed 3 bases at V and 3 bases at J, leaving 9 bases unmatched. The CDR3 loop spans 17 amino acids. The CDR3 spells CASSFSFTGGLGNTIYF. The CDR3 region has the DNA TGTGCCAGCAGTTTTTCCTTTACAGGGGGCCTTGGAAACACCATATATTTT.